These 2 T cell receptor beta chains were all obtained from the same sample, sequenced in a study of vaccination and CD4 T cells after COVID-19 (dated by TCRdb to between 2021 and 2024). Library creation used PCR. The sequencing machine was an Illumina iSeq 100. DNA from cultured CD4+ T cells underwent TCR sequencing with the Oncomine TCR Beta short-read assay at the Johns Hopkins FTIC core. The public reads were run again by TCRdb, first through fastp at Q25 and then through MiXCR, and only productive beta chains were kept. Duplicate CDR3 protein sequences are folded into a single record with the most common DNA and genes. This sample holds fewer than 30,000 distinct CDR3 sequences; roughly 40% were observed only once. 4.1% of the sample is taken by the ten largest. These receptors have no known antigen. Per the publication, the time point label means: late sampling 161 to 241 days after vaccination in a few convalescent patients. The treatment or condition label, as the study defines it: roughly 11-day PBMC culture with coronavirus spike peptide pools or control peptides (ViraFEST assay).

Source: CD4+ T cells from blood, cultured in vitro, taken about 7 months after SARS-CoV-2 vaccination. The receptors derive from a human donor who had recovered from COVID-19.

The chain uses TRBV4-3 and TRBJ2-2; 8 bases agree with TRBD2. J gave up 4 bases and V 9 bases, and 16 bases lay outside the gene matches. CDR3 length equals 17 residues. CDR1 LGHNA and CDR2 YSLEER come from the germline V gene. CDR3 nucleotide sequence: TGCGCCAGTAGGGGGACATTGGGACTAGTCCCCACCGGGGAGCTGTTTTTT. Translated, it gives CASRGTLGLVPTGELFF.

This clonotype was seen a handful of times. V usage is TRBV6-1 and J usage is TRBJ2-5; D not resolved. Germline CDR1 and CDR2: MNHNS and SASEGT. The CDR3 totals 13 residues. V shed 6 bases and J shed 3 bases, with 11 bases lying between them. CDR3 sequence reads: CASRGILEETQYF. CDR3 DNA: TGTGCCAGCAGGGGTATTTTAGAAGAGACCCAGTACTTC.